The 16 T cell receptor beta chains below were found in one sample sequenced in a study of blood T cell repertoires in COVID-19. Using immunoSEQ multiplex PCR, the repertoire was profiled, and TCRdb retains in-frame clones only, with some absent. Of tens of thousands of clones listed, approximately 77% are singletons. Sequenced input: peripheral blood. These receptors all stem from a human donor in a cohort sampled during active COVID-19.

The rearrangement links TRBV14 to TRBJ2-6; TRBD1 matches 7 bases. Trimming removed 3 bases from V and 4 bases from J; junction bases left unmatched: 9. The CDR3 contains 17 residues. Germline lookup yields CDR1 SGHDN and CDR2 FVKESK. The CDR3 DNA follows: TGTGCCAGCAGCCAGAGGGTGACAGGGTCAGGGGCCAACGTCCTGACTTTC. Translating it yields CASSQRVTGSGANVLTF. The full variable domain, in which reference TRBV14 and TRBJ2-6 provide the parts outside the CDR3, is EAGVTQFPSHSVIEKGQTVTLRCDPISGHDNLYWYRRVMGKEIKFLLHFVKESKQDESGMPNNRFLAERTGGTYSTLKVQPAELEDSGVYFCASSQRVTGSGANVLTFGAGSRLTVL.

This rearrangement joins TRBV13 to TRBJ1-4; TRBD1 aligns across 11 bases. The CDR3 contains 16 residues. Germline CDR1 reads PRHDT; CDR2 reads FYEKMQ (reference sequence). Trimming removed 5 bases from V and 8 bases from J; junction bases left unmatched: 10. CDR3: CASSLRTGGAEEKLFF. For the CDR3, the DNA is TGTGCCAGCAGCCTAAGGACAGGGGGCGCGGAGGAAAAACTGTTTTTT.

The CDR3 coding sequence is TGTGCCAGCAGTTACTCCGGCGGGGGGAAGTCCGGGGAGCTGTTTTTT. Translated: CASSYSGGGKSGELFF. This rearrangement joins TRBV6-2 or TRBV6-3 to TRBJ2-2, with 8 nucleotides matching TRBD2. Germline lookup yields CDR1 MNHEY and CDR2 SVGEGT. The CDR3 runs 16 residues. The V gene end was trimmed by 0 bases and the J gene end by 6 bases; junction bases not matched to a gene: 6.

The chain is built from TRBV5-5 and TRBJ2-3; TRBD1 matches 9 bases. CDR1 SGHKS and CDR2 YYEKEE come from the germline V gene (reference sequence). V shed 6 bases, J shed 3 bases, and the junction held 8 bases outside the gene matches. The CDR3 contains 15 residues. DNA of the CDR3: TGTGCCAGCACCCTAGGACAGGGGTTAACAGATACGCAGTATTTT. Amino acid sequence: CASTLGQGLTDTQYF.

Note on this clone: Germline is not matched at one junction end, which may reflect a read error. The chain employs TRBV2 and TRBJ1-4; no clear D. There are 10 residues in the CDR3. CDR1 and CDR2 from the germline V gene are SNHLY and FYNNEI. CDR3 in amino acids: CASRDPGEVF. The CDR3 region has the DNA TGTGCCAGCAGGGACCCTGGGGAGGTTTTT.

The rearrangement joins TRBV18 to TRBJ1-5, with D perhaps matching TRBD1 (6 bases). There are 14 residues in the CDR3. Between the trimmed V and J ends, which lost 1 base and 6 bases, there was a span of 10 bases. Germline V gives CDR1 KGHSH, CDR2 LQKENI. The CDR3 region has the DNA TGTGCCAGCTCACCACAACAGGGCGCTCAGCCCCAGCATTTT. This encodes CASSPQQGAQPQHF.

The rearrangement joins TRBV7-8 to TRBJ1-1; D ambiguous. Germline values: CDR1 SGHVS, CDR2 FQNEAQ. There are 13 residues in the CDR3. The ends were cut back, 3 bases at V and 1 base at J, with 6 bases in the middle. Here the CDR3 DNA reads TGTGCCAGCAGCTTTCCACAGAACACTGAAGCTTTCTTT. Translated, it gives CASSFPQNTEAFF.

The J gene is TRBJ2-1, the V gene TRBV9, with 7 bases aligning to TRBD2. Germline V gene sequence: CDR1 SGDLS, CDR2 YYNGEE. The CDR3 sequence is 15 residues long. V shed 2 bases and J 6 bases; nucleotides not matched to a gene: 8. DNA of the CDR3: TGTGCCAGCAGCGTCCAAGCGGGACGGGGCAATGAGCAGTTCTTC. This encodes CASSVQAGRGNEQFF. Variable domain in full (rest from reference TRBV9 and TRBJ2-1): DSGVTQTPKHLITATGQRVTLRCSPRSGDLSVYWYQQSLDQGLQFLIQYYNGEERAKGNILERFSAQQFPDLHSELNLSSLELGDSALYFCASSVQAGRGNEQFFGPGTRLTVL.

A note on this clone: The sample holds other DNA sequences that translate to the same CDR3. This rearrangement joins TRBV4-1 to TRBJ1-2, with 11 bases lining up with TRBD1. With V trimmed by 2 bases and J by 2 bases, 4 bases remained unmatched. The length of the CDR3 is 16 residues. Germline CDR1 and CDR2: MGHRA and YSYEKL. For the CDR3, the DNA is TGCGCCAGCAGCCAAACCGGGACAGGGGGAAACTATGGCTACACCTTC. Translating it yields CASSQTGTGGNYGYTF.

A few counts support this clone. The chain is built from TRBV30 and TRBJ1-4, with D possibly being TRBD1 (5 bases). This CDR3 is built from 16 residues. Germline V gene lookup returns CDR1 GTSNPN and CDR2 SVGIG (reference sequence). The V end was cut by 0 bases, the J end by 3 bases, with 14 bases between. CDR3 amino acids: CAWSVAGGLSNEKLFF. DNA of the CDR3: TGTGCCTGGAGTGTCGCCGGGGGACTATCTAATGAAAAACTGTTTTTT.

This sequence joins TRBV30 and TRBJ2-2; the match to TRBD1 covers 7 bases. This CDR3 is 14 amino acids long. Germline loops: CDR1 GTSNPN, CDR2 SVGIG (reference sequence). Unmatched junction bases numbered 0, after V lost 1 base and J lost 1 base. CDR3 protein: CAWSGTGNTGELFF. The CDR3 DNA is TGTGCCTGGAGTGGGACAGGGAACACCGGGGAGCTGTTTTTT.

The CDR3, as DNA: TGTGCCATCAGTGGGGGCCCGACCAGCGCTCAGCCCCAGCATTTT. Translation gives CAISGGPTSAQPQHF. The chain uses TRBV10-3 and TRBJ1-5; tentatively, D is TRBD1 (5 bases). This CDR3 region has 15 residues. Germline CDR1 and CDR2: ENHRY and SYGVKD. V lost 4 bases to trimming and J lost 6 bases, with 16 bases between them.

This clone was recorded a few times. The chain joins TRBV4-1 to TRBJ2-2, with 7 positions matching TRBD1. V was clipped by 6 bases and J by 5 bases; unmatched bases: 15. The CDR3 length is 17 residues. CDR1 MGHRA and CDR2 YSYEKL come from the germline V gene. The CDR3 region is CASSPQKGGLVTGELFF. CDR3 sequence (DNA): TGCGCCAGCAGTCCACAAAAAGGGGGCCTGGTGACCGGGGAGCTGTTTTTT.

This chain links TRBV5-5 with TRBJ2-1, with TRBD1 as a possible D gene (6 bases). Germline CDR1 reads SGHKS; CDR2 reads YYEKEE (reference sequence). The CDR3 is 16 amino acids. V was cut by 3 bases and J by 2 bases, with 15 bases left in between. The CDR3 region has the DNA TGTGCCAGCAGCTCCGAAGCCAGGGGCCCCTACAATGAGCAGTTCTTC. Translating gives CASSSEARGPYNEQFF.

V usage is TRBV21-1 and J usage is TRBJ2-2; TRBD2 is the table's D call, not checked against the DNA. TRBV21-1 constitutes a pseudogene. The CDR3 runs to 18 residues. The CDR3, as DNA: TGTGCCAGCAGCAAAGCCTCGGCCAGGGAGGGGAACACCGGGGAGCTGTTTTTT. Translating it yields CASSKASAREGNTGELFF.

This chain links TRBV10-3 with TRBJ2-5, with TRBD1 as a possible D gene (6 bases). V lost 0 bases and J lost 2, with 13 bases in between. Germline values: CDR1 ENHRY, CDR2 SYGVKD. CDR3 length: 16 amino acids. The CDR3 sequence: CAISESVTGLQETQYF. CDR3 nucleotides: TGTGCCATCAGTGAGTCGGTTACAGGGTTACAAGAGACCCAGTACTTC.